This T cell receptor (beta chain) appears in the sequencing data of a study of cytomegalovirus exposure and HLA in healthy donors. General study results and limits: Several of the most significant clusters appeared linked to common viral pathogens, based on a later analysis. While the bulk of TCR sequences proved rare, some public TCRs turned up in many donors.

With respect to this clone: No antigen is known for it.

PCR involved 60 Vbeta and 13 Jbeta primers. As processed by the authors: Counted up in a later analysis, unique TCR beta chains came to 65 million to 80 million, with some 11 million shared. Repertoires were generated with immunoSEQ multiplex PCR, while TCRdb's copy carries only in-frame clones and drops some. That table is the source of V, J and clone size, and D and trimming were worked out from the DNA. The sample holds roughly 190,000 clones, more than 75% seen once. Germline assignment: CDR1 SGHTA and CDR2 FQGNSA. The CDR3 runs to 16 residues. The germline V and J ends were trimmed by 4 bases and 0 bases, with 14 bases remaining between them. Donors consisted of healthy bone marrow donors.

This sequence joins TRBV7-2 and TRBJ2-3; maybe TRBD2 (5 bases). This clonotype was sampled from a woman aged 18-30 years in good health and CMV-seronegative. The sample was PBMCs. The CDR3 coding sequence is TGTGCCAGCAGCTCCCCAGCGGAGCCTAGCACAGATACGCAGTATTTT. This gives the protein CASSSPAEPSTDTQYF.